The rows below give T cell receptor beta chains drawn from one sample of a study of T cell responses to AZD1222 COVID-19 vaccine. Sequenced by immunoSEQ multiplex PCR; TCRdb stores in-frame clones only, minus some. The sample consists of 100,000 to 140,000 clones, around 90% of them appearing once. The sample was peripheral blood, taken on day 0 of AZD1222 vaccination. The source is an adult in good health. Each CDR3 is given with its conserved first and last residue. A D gene is named only where the DNA matches it firmly. Part of the rows lack a size; the others show once, few, many or a class for expanded clones.

v_gene,d_gene,abundance,j_gene,CDR3aa,CDR3nt
TRBV7-2,-,-,TRBJ2-7,CASSPGLSYEQYF,TGTGCCAGCAGCCCCGGACTGTCCTACGAGCAGTACTTC
TRBV7-2,-,few,TRBJ2-7,CASSCSEF,TGTGCCAGCAGCTGCTCTGAGTTC
TRBV12-3/TRBV12-4,-,-,TRBJ1-5,CASSLMGQPQHF,TGTGCCAGCAGTTTGATGGGTCAGCCCCAGCATTTT
TRBV9,TRBD1,-,TRBJ1-2,CASSEDRGRGNYGYTF,TGTGCCAGCAGCGAAGACAGGGGGCGCGGTAACTATGGCTACACCTTC
TRBV23-1,-,-,TRBJ1-1,CASNPLAKRGSMNTEAFF,TGCGCCAGCAATCCACTGGCCAAGAGGGGCTCCATGAACACTGAAGCTTTCTTT
TRBV3-1/TRBV3-2,-,-,TRBJ1-3,CASSQVGSGNTIYF,TGTGCCAGCAGCCAAGTCGGCTCTGGAAACACCATATATTTT
TRBV29-1,-,once,TRBJ2-5,CSVGQSQETQYF,TGCAGCGTTGGACAGTCCCAAGAGACCCAGTACTTC
TRBV10-3,TRBD2,-,TRBJ2-3,CATNQPSGGGDTQYF,TGTGCCACCAACCAGCCTAGCGGGGGAGGAGATACGCAGTATTTT
TRBV9,TRBD1,-,TRBJ2-7,CASSGGQGGYEQYF,TGTGCCAGCAGCGGGGGACAGGGAGGCTACGAGCAGTACTTC
TRBV7-2,-,-,TRBJ1-5,CASSPWEGGGQPQHF,TGTGCCAGCAGCCCCTGGGAGGGAGGAGGTCAGCCCCAGCATTTT
TRBV9,-,-,TRBJ1-1,CASSVTAYTEAFF,TGTGCCAGCAGCGTAACAGCGTACACTGAAGCTTTCTTT
TRBV18,-,-,TRBJ1-4,CASSPGSDEKLFF,TGTGCCAGCTCACCAGGGAGCGATGAAAAACTGTTTTTT
TRBV2,-,-,TRBJ1-4,CASSTRQVIDEKLFF,TGTGCCAGCAGTACCAGACAGGTGATCGACGAAAAACTGTTTTTT
TRBV10-3,TRBD1,-,TRBJ2-6,CAISGQAPDVLTF,TGTGCCATCAGCGGACAGGCCCCGGACGTCCTGACTTTC
TRBV2,-,-,TRBJ1-2,CASSPTAANYGYTF,TGTGCCAGCAGCCCCACTGCAGCTAACTATGGCTACACCTTC
TRBV10-3,-,-,TRBJ1-5,CAISGKINQPQHF,TGTGCCATCAGTGGAAAGATAAATCAGCCCCAGCATTTT
TRBV30,-,-,TRBJ1-5,CAWSEGQGFQPQHF,TGTGCCTGGAGCGAGGGGCAGGGGTTCCAGCCCCAGCATTTT
TRBV30,-,-,TRBJ2-7,CAWSVLNYEQYF,TGTGCCTGGAGTGTTCTCAATTACGAGCAGTACTTC
TRBV19,-,-,TRBJ1-3,CASSIGALDPYF,TGTGCCAGTAGTATTGGGGCGTTGGACCCATATTTT
TRBV7-2,-,-,TRBJ1-1,CASSSAGYQEAFF,TGTGCCAGCAGCTCCGCCGGCTACCAAGAAGCTTTCTTT
TRBV7-9,-,-,TRBJ1-1,CASSSDSRAFF,TGTGCCAGCAGCTCCGACAGTCGGGCTTTCTTT
TRBV7-2,TRBD1,-,TRBJ1-3,CASSLRATGGSGNTIYF,TGTGCCAGCAGCTTACGGGCGACAGGGGGCTCTGGAAACACCATATATTTT
TRBV20-1,-,-,TRBJ2-7,CSARVGVEQYF,TGCAGTGCTAGAGTAGGGGTAGAGCAGTACTTC
TRBV6-4,TRBD2,once,TRBJ2-1,CASSDSAGGPDEQFF,TGTGCCAGCAGTGACTCAGCGGGGGGGCCGGATGAGCAGTTCTTC
TRBV7-6,-,-,TRBJ1-5,CASSLGPISNQPQHF,TGTGCCAGCAGCTTAGGCCCGATTAGCAATCAGCCCCAGCATTTT
TRBV6-6,-,-,TRBJ1-5,CASSLTWSQPQHF,TGTGCCAGCAGTCTTACCTGGAGTCAGCCCCAGCATTTT
TRBV5-1,-,-,TRBJ1-1,CASSPGGGLSNTEAFF,TGCGCCAGCAGCCCCGGGGGGGGCCTTTCGAACACTGAAGCTTTCTTT
TRBV6-4,TRBD1,-,TRBJ2-3,CASSAGTGATDTQYF,TGTGCCAGCAGCGCCGGGACAGGGGCCACAGATACGCAGTATTTT
TRBV28,-,-,TRBJ1-5,CASSFGPPYRDRPQHF,TGTGCCAGCAGTTTTGGTCCCCCTTACAGGGATCGGCCCCAGCATTTT
TRBV18,-,-,TRBJ1-1,CASSPPSRKNTEAFF,TGTGCCAGCTCACCCCCATCGAGAAAGAACACTGAAGCTTTCTTT
TRBV7-2,-,-,TRBJ2-6,CASSPSHQTANVLTF,TGTGCCAGCAGCCCCTCACATCAGACGGCCAACGTCCTGACTTTC
TRBV29-1,-,-,TRBJ2-3,CSPPEDRSSTDTQYF,TGCAGCCCTCCTGAAGACAGGTCTAGCACAGATACGCAGTATTTT
TRBV7-9,-,-,TRBJ1-2,CASSSTGTPGCTF,TGTGCCAGCAGCTCGACAGGAACCCCAGGGTGCACCTTC
TRBV12-3/TRBV12-4,-,once,TRBJ2-5,CASSPPGETQYF,TGTGCCAGCAGTCCCCCGGGGGAGACCCAGTACTTC
TRBV7-2,-,-,TRBJ1-1,CASSLGDSRHTEAFF,TGTGCCAGCAGCTTAGGGGACTCCCGTCACACTGAAGCTTTCTTT
TRBV4-3,-,-,TRBJ1-4,CASSQDLATNEKLFF,TGCGCCAGCAGCCAAGATTTGGCAACTAATGAAAAACTGTTTTTT
TRBV29-1,TRBD1,-,TRBJ2-1,CSETSGQGYNEQFF,TGCAGCGAGACCTCGGGACAGGGCTACAATGAGCAGTTCTTC
TRBV30,-,-,TRBJ1-5,CAWSSAGDQPQHF,TGTGCCTGGAGTAGCGCGGGGGATCAGCCCCAGCATTTT
TRBV5-4,TRBD2,-,TRBJ2-2,CASSGTSDNTGELFF,TGTGCCAGCAGCGGGACTAGCGATAACACCGGGGAGCTGTTTTTT
TRBV30,-,once,TRBJ1-4,CAWSDRQLFF,TGTGCCTGGAGTGATCGGCAGCTGTTTTTT
TRBV5-1,TRBD1,few,TRBJ1-4,CASSSGQGNEKLFF,TGCGCCAGCAGCTCTGGACAGGGCAATGAAAAACTGTTTTTT
TRBV19,-,-,TRBJ1-2,CASSIPNGYTF,TGTGCCAGTAGTATCCCGAATGGCTACACCTTC
TRBV7-2,-,-,TRBJ2-2,CASSYRSGDTGELFF,TGTGCCAGCAGCTACAGATCGGGGGATACCGGGGAGCTGTTTTTT
TRBV6-5,-,-,TRBJ1-2,CASSYSSRMAGYTF,TGTGCCAGCAGTTACTCGTCGAGAATGGCGGGATACACCTTC
TRBV6-5,-,-,TRBJ2-3,CASTSSTDTQYF,TGTGCCAGCACTAGTAGCACAGATACGCAGTATTTT
TRBV2,TRBD1,-,TRBJ1-2,CASSDGQGGGYTF,TGTGCCAGCAGTGATGGACAGGGGGGAGGCTACACCTTC
TRBV14,-,few,TRBJ2-4,CASSQGPRDIQYF,TGTGCCAGCAGCCAGGGACCTAGGGACATTCAGTACTTC
TRBV7-9,-,-,TRBJ2-7,CASSLSGSMTYEQYF,TGTGCCAGCAGCTTGAGCGGGTCCATGACCTACGAGCAGTACTTC
TRBV2,-,-,TRBJ1-2,CASSEAKRHGYTF,TGTGCCAGCAGTGAAGCAAAACGTCACGGCTACACCTTC
TRBV9,-,-,TRBJ2-7,CASSVGVSAEQYF,TGTGCCAGCAGCGTAGGTGTGTCTGCCGAGCAGTACTTC
TRBV7-6,TRBD1,once,TRBJ1-4,CASSLAQGAGKLFF,TGTGCCAGCAGCTTAGCGCAGGGGGCCGGAAAACTGTTTTTT
TRBV23-1,-,once,TRBJ1-1,CASSQSLGRMNTEAFF,TGCGCCAGCAGTCAATCCTTGGGCAGAATGAACACTGAAGCTTTCTTT
TRBV3-1/TRBV3-2,-,-,TRBJ2-7,CASSPLGSYEQYF,TGTGCCAGCAGCCCTTTAGGATCCTACGAGCAGTACTTC
TRBV5-4,TRBD1,-,TRBJ1-2,CASSLPTGDGYTF,TGTGCCAGCAGCTTGCCGACAGGGGACGGCTACACCTTC